These 4 T cell receptor beta chains originate from one sample sequenced in a study of shared clonotypes between healthy human individuals. Libraries were prepared by immunoSEQ multiplex PCR; TCRdb keeps only in-frame clonotypes and omits some of them. This sample has 500,000 or so clones, with about 96% found just once. The specimen sequenced was naive CD4+ T cells sorted from blood. Subset described: CD45RA+ positively selected. These receptors originate from a woman aged 25-40 years in good health.

The CDR3 region is CASSPIGGEETEAFF. The CDR3 DNA sequence: TGTGCCAGCTCACCAATAGGGGGCGAGGAAACTGAAGCTTTCTTT. The rearrangement joins TRBV18 to TRBJ1-1; 7 bases agree with TRBD1. The CDR3 length is 15 residues. The germline V gene has CDR1 KGHSH and CDR2 LQKENI. V trimming: 2 bases; J trimming: 5 bases; junction bases outside the gene matches: 8.

The chain has TRBV11-3 and TRBJ1-1, with no clear D. V shed 3 bases and J shed 0 bases, with 11 bases lying between them. The CDR3 is 15 amino acids. Per the germline V gene, CDR1 is SGHNT and CDR2 is YENEEA. DNA for the CDR3: TGTGCCAGCAGCTTTTTGGATATGGTGAACACTGAAGCTTTCTTT. Residues: CASSFLDMVNTEAFF. The full variable domain, in which reference TRBV11-3 and TRBJ1-1 provide the parts outside the CDR3, is EAGVVQSPRYKIIEKKQPVAFWCNPISGHNTLYWYLQNLGQGPELLIRYENEEAVDDSQLPKDRFSAERLKGVDSTLKIQPAELGDSAVYLCASSFLDMVNTEAFFGQGTRLTVV.

The genes are TRBV7-2 and TRBJ1-1; perhaps TRBD1 as D (5 bases). The CDR3 extends over 14 amino acids. Trimming shortened V by 1 base and J by 1 base, and 7 bases separated the two germline ends. Germline V gene lookup returns CDR1 SGHTA and CDR2 FQGNSA. The CDR3 protein is CASSLGQSNTEAFF. The CDR3 nucleotides read TGTGCCAGCAGCTTAGGACAGTCGAACACTGAAGCTTTCTTT.

The genes are TRBV11-2 and TRBJ2-5; 9 nucleotides align to TRBD1. The V and J ends lost 5 bases and 1 base, in that order; junction bases with no gene match: 5. The length of the CDR3 is 15 residues. Germline V gene data show CDR1 as SGHAT and CDR2 as FQNNGV. The CDR3, as DNA: TGTGCCAGCAGCCTAACGACAGGGGGCCAAGAGACCCAGTACTTC. It codes for CASSLTTGGQETQYF.